Sequencing of this T cell receptor (beta chain) was carried out in a study of cytomegalovirus exposure and HLA in healthy donors. Overall study results and limits: Analysis was carried out at a later point, and it linked a missense DCLRE1C variant to TCR beta V- and J-gene trimming. Later findings reportedly placed an Asian-associated ancestry cluster below the approximately 670-donor mean for N-insertions. It is likely that the observed cluster of highly shared sequence variants was a sequencing artifact. Later, TCR association rates were found to vary by HLA locus, highest for DRB1 and lowest for HLA-C.

It was with 60 Vbeta and 13 Jbeta primers that the PCR ran. Here immunoSEQ multiplex PCR was the method, and the copy in TCRdb shows in-frame clones only, minus some. The specimen's table records about 140,000 clones. A word on this clone: Antigen: not known.

The CDR3 runs to 12 residues. Germline V gives CDR1 ENHRY, CDR2 SYGVKD. Trimming took off 0 bases at V and 7 bases at J, with 4 bases between the two ends. The source material was PBMCs. The chain recombines TRBV10-3 with TRBJ1-5; D uncertain. The sequence derives from a man aged 35 to 55 in good health and CMV-seronegative. CDR3: CAISESAQPQHF. CDR3 bases: TGTGCCATCAGTGAGTCGGCCCAGCCCCAGCATTTT.